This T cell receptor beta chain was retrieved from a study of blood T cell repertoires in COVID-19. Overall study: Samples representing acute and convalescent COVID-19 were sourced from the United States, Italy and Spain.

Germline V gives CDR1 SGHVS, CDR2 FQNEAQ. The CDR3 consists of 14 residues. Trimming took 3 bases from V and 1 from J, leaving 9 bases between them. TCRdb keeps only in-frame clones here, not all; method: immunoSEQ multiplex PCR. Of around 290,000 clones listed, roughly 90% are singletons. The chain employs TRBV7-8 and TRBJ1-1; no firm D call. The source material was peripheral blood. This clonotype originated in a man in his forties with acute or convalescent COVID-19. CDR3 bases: TGTGCCAGCAGCTTGGAGGCGGGGAACACTGAAGCTTTCTTT. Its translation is CASSLEAGNTEAFF.